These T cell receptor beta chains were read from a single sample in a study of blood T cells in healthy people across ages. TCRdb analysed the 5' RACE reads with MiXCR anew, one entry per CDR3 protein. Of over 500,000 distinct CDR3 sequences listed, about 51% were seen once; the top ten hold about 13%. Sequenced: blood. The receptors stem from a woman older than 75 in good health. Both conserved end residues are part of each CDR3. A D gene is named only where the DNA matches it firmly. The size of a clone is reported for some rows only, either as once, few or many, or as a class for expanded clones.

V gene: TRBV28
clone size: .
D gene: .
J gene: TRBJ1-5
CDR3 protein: CASSLRQLGNQPQHF
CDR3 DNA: TGTGCCAGCAGTTTGAGGCAGTTGGGCAATCAGCCCCAGCATTTT

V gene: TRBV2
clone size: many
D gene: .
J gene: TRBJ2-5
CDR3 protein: CASKGGSQETQYF
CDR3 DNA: TGTGCCAGCAAAGGGGGGTCACAAGAGACCCAGTACTTC

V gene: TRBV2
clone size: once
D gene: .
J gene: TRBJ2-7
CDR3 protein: CASRGRMQGYEQYF
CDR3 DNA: TGTGCCAGCAGGGGACGGATGCAGGGCTACGAGCAGTACTTC

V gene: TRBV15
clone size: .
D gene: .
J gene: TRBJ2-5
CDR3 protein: CATSRRSGYQETQYF
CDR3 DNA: TGTGCCACCAGCAGAAGGAGTGGATACCAAGAGACCCAGTACTTC

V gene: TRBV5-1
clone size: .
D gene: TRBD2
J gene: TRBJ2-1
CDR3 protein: CASKREVSHNEQFF
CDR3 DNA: TGCGCCAGTAAGCGGGAGGTCTCCCACAATGAGCAGTTCTTC

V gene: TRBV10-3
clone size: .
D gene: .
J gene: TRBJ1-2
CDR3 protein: CAIKREAGYTF
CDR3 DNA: TGTGCCATCAAGAGGGAAGCGGGCTACACCTTC

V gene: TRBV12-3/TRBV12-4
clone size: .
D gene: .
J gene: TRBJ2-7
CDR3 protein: CASRLTADEQYF
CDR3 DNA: TGTGCCAGCAGATTGACAGCCGACGAGCAGTACTTC

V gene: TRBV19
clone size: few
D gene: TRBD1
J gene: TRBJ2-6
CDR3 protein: CASSRRQGSSGANVLTF
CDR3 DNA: TGTGCCAGTAGTAGAAGACAGGGAAGCTCTGGGGCCAACGTCCTGACTTTC

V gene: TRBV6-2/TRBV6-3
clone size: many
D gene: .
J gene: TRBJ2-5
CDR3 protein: CASKAGTQETQYF
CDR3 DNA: TGTGCCAGCAAGGCAGGGACACAAGAGACCCAGTACTTC

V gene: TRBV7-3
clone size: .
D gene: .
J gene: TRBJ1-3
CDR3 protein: CASSPEPLSGYTIYF
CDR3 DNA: TGTGCCAGCAGCCCGGAGCCGCTCTCTGGATACACCATATATTTT

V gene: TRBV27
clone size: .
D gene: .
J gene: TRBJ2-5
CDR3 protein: CASSSRSGGETQYF
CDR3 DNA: TGTGCCAGCAGTTCCCGTTCCGGTGGGGAGACCCAGTACTTC

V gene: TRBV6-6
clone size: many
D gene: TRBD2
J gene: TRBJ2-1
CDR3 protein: CASSLAGVGWEQFF
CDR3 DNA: TGTGCCAGCAGTTTAGCGGGAGTAGGATGGGAGCAGTTCTTC

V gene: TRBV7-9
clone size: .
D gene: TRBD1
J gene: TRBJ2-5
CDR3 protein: CASSLSDREATQYF
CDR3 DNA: TGTGCCAGCAGCTTATCGGACAGGGAGGCGACCCAGTACTTC

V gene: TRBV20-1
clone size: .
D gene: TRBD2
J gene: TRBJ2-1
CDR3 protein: CSAGAGGPGEQFF
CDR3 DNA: TGCAGTGCCGGAGCGGGAGGGCCGGGTGAGCAGTTCTTC

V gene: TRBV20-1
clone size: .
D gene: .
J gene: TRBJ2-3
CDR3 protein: CSATPDGDTDTQYF
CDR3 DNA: TGCAGTGCTACTCCAGACGGAGACACAGATACGCAGTATTTT

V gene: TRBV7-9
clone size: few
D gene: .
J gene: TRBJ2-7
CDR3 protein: CASRAEGRYEQYF
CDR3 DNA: TGTGCCAGCAGAGCGGAGGGTCGCTACGAGCAGTACTTC

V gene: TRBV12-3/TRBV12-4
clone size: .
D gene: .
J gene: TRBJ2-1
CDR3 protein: CASTKSGAGAYNEQFF
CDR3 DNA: TGTGCCAGCACCAAAAGCGGGGCGGGGGCATACAATGAGCAGTTCTTC

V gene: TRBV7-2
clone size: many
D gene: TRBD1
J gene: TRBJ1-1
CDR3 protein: CASSLQGGGTEAFF
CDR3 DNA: TGTGCTAGCAGCTTGCAGGGGGGTGGCACTGAAGCTTTCTTT

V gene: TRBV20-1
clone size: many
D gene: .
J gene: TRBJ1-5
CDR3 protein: CSAPEQGNQPQHF
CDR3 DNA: TGCAGTGCCCCAGAACAGGGCAATCAGCCCCAGCATTTT

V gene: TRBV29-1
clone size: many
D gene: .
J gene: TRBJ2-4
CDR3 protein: CSVEDGQGGRNIQYF
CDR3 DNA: TGCAGCGTTGAAGATGGTCAGGGGGGCAGAAACATTCAGTACTTC

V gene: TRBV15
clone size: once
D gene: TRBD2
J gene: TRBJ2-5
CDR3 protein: CATSPIGRGGAMKTQYF
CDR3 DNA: TGTGCCACCAGCCCAATCGGCCGGGGAGGGGCTATGAAGACCCAGTACTTC

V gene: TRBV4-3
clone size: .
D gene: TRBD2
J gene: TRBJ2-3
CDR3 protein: CASSLRAVSGLAADTQYF
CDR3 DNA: TGCGCCAGCAGCCTACGAGCGGTCTCAGGACTAGCGGCGGATACGCAGTATTTT

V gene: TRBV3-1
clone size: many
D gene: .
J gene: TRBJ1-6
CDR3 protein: CASSQESGLALHF
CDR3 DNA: TGTGCCAGCAGCCAAGAGTCAGGGTTAGCCCTCCACTTT

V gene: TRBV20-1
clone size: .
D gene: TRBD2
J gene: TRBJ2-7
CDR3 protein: CSADPGTTSSYEQYF
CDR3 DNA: TGCAGTGCTGACCCCGGGACTACGAGCTCCTACGAGCAGTACTTC

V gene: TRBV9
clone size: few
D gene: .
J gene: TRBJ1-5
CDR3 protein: CASSVDSLTGAQHF
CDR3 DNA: TGTGCCAGCAGCGTAGACTCCCTTACAGGAGCCCAGCATTTT

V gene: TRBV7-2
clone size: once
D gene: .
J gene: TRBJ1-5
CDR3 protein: CASSSMSGVSNQPQHF
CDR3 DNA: TGTGCCAGCAGCTCTATGTCAGGGGTTAGCAACCAGCCCCAGCATTTT

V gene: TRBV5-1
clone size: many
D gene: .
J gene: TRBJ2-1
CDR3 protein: CASSLQSPSDNEQFF
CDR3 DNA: TGCGCCAGCAGCTTGCAAAGCCCCTCGGACAATGAGCAGTTCTTC

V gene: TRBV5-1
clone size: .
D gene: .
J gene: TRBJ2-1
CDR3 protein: CASSLEPTDFYNEQFF
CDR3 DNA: TGCGCCAGCAGCTTGGAGCCCACAGACTTCTACAATGAGCAGTTCTTC

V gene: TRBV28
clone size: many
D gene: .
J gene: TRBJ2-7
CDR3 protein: CASTVPGQLEQYF
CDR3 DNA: TGTGCCAGCACCGTCCCCGGACAGCTCGAGCAGTACTTC

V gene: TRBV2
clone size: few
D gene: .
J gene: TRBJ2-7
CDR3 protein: CASSERESYEQYF
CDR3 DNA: TGTGCCAGCAGTGAAAGGGAATCCTACGAGCAGTACTTC

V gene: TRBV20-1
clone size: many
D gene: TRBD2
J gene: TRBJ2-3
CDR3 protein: CSAAGAPAGTQYF
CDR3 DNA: TGCAGTGCCGCGGGAGCGCCGGCGGGTACGCAGTATTTT

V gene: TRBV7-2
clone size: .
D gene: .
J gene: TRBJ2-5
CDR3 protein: CASSLYGPPETQYF
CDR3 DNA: TGTGCCAGCAGCTTATATGGACCGCCCGAGACCCAGTACTTC

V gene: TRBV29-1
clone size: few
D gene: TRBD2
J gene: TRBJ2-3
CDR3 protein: CSASWTSENTDTQYF
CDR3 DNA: TGCAGCGCCTCCTGGACTAGCGAAAACACAGATACGCAGTATTTT

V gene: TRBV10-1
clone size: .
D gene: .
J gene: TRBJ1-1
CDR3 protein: CASSDTPLDERNTEAFF
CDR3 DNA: TGCGCCAGCAGTGATACTCCCCTCGACGAAAGGAACACTGAAGCTTTCTTT

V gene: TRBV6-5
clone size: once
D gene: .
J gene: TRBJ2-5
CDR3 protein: CASRLLETQYF
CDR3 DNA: TGTGCCAGCAGGCTTTTGGAGACCCAGTACTTC

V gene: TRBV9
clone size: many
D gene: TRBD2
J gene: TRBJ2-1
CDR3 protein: CASSVGTSGGYNEQFF
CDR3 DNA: TGTGCCAGCAGCGTCGGGACTAGCGGAGGCTACAATGAGCAGTTCTTC

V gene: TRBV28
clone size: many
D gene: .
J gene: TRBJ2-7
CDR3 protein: CASSLGATSPYEQYF
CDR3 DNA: TGTGCCAGCAGTTTGGGGGCTACTTCACCCTACGAGCAGTACTTC

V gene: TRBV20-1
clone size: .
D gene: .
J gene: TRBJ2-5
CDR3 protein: CSAPPVEGQETQYF
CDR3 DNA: TGCAGTGCCCCACCGGTGGAGGGGCAAGAGACCCAGTACTTC

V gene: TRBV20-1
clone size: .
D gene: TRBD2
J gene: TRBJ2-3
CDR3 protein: CSARLAGVSTDTQYF
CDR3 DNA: TGCAGTGCTAGATTAGCGGGAGTTAGCACAGATACGCAGTATTTT

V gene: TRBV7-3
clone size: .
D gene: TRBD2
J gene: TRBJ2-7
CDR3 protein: CASSLTGTSGNHEQYF
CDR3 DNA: TGTGCCAGCAGCTTAACAGGGACTAGCGGCAACCACGAGCAGTACTTC

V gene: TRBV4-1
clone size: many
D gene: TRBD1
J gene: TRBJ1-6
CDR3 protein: CASSQDSTGDNSPLHF
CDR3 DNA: TGCGCCAGCAGCCAAGATTCTACAGGGGATAATTCACCCCTCCACTTT

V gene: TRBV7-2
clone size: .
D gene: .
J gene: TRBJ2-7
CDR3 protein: CANSLASGAGRLYEQYF
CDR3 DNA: TGTGCCAACAGCTTAGCCTCAGGGGCGGGGCGACTATATGAGCAGTACTTC

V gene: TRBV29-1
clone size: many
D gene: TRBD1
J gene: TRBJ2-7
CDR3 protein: CSAGTGRAISPYEQYF
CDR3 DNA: TGCAGCGCGGGGACAGGCCGCGCAATTTCTCCCTACGAGCAGTACTTC

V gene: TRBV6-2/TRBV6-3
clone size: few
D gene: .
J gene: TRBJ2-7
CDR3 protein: CASSDPDVGRQYF
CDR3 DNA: TGTGCCAGCAGTGACCCGGACGTTGGGAGGCAGTACTTC